This T cell receptor beta chain was sequenced in a study of T cells in Graves' hyperthyroidism and ophthalmopathy. Across the study: Initial diagnosis, before any treatment, was when peripheral blood was collected.

TCR beta CDR3 regions were amplified from RNA transcripts. The HTBI primer set served for first-round RT-PCR of the TCR CDR3. One entry per CDR3 protein, called by TCRdb with MiXCR from the multiplex PCR reads. The top ten clones hold about a quarter of a sample with a few hundred thousand distinct CDR3 sequences, more than 15% of them seen once. A word on this clonotype: Its antigen is as yet unknown. This clone may be a read error of a much larger clone one base away.

Study observations and caveats: Blood also held most thyroid clonotypes expanded beyond 0.001. Through a model of 13 V-J features, ophthalmopathy was separated from stable hyperthyroidism.

Germline V CDR1 and CDR2: LGHDT, YNNKEL (reference sequence). The CDR3 totals 13 residues. V is TRBV3-1 and J is TRBJ2-1; perhaps D is TRBD1 or TRBD2 (5 bases each). Sequenced material: blood. The source of this sequence is a woman aged 18-30 years with Graves' hyperthyroidism that later progressed to Graves' ophthalmopathy. The chain's CDR3 is CANSQGASSEQFF. The CDR3 DNA reads as TGTGCCAACAGCCAAGGGGCTAGCAGTGAGCAGTTCTTC.